A single sample is the source of the 30 T cell receptor beta chains below, sequenced in a study of cytomegalovirus exposure and HLA in healthy donors. The PCR made use of 60 Vbeta and 13 Jbeta primers. The table came from immunoSEQ multiplex PCR; TCRdb's copy has only in-frame clones and leaves some out. The data hold around 91,000 clones, with roughly 80% observed a single time. Sequencing used PBMCs. The receptor source for this set is a woman in her thirties or forties in good health and CMV-seropositive.

The J gene is TRBJ2-2, the V gene TRBV7-2, with D possibly matching TRBD1 (6 bases). Per the germline V gene, CDR1 is SGHTA and CDR2 is FQGNSA. CDR3 length equals 14 residues. The V end lost 1 base, the J end lost 7 bases, and 10 bases lay between the germline ends. For the CDR3, the DNA is TGTGCCAGCAGCTTAGTGGGGGCTTACGGGGAGCTGTTTTTT. Its protein is CASSLVGAYGELFF.

J is TRBJ2-7 and V is TRBV5-5, with 10 bases lining up with TRBD2. The CDR3 contains 15 residues. Germline V lookup: CDR1 SGHKS, CDR2 YYEKEE (reference sequence). The trim removed 0 bases at V and 4 bases at J, leaving 4 bases unmatched. CDR3 residues: CASSLGAGGPYEQYF. The CDR3 DNA is TGTGCCAGCAGCTTGGGAGCGGGAGGGCCTTACGAGCAGTACTTC. Full variable domain (rest looked up from reference TRBV5-5 and TRBJ2-7): DAGVTQSPTHLIKTRGQQVTLRCSPISGHKSVSWYQQVLGQGPQFIFQYYEKEERGRGNFPDRFSARQFPNYSSELNVNALLLGDSALYLCASSLGAGGPYEQYFGPGTRLTVT.

The rearrangement links TRBV9 to TRBJ2-7; 8 bases fit TRBD2. J gave up 6 bases and V 0 bases, and 5 bases lay outside the gene matches. Germline V lookup: CDR1 SGDLS, CDR2 YYNGEE. CDR3 length equals 14 residues. CDR3 DNA: TGTGCCAGCAGCGTAGGAGGGACTAGTGGCGAGCAGTACTTC. Protein product: CASSVGGTSGEQYF.

This clone was seen once. This chain links TRBV6-5 with TRBJ2-7; the D gene is possibly TRBD2 (6 bases). CDR3 length: 12 amino acids. The V end lost 2 bases, the J end lost 6 bases, and 8 bases lay between the germline ends. The germline V gene encodes CDR1 MNHEY and CDR2 SVGAGI. The CDR3 DNA sequence: TGTGCCAGCAGTTACCTGGGGGGCGAGCAGTACTTC. It yields the protein CASSYLGGEQYF.

This clone was picked up one time. The V gene is TRBV27, the J gene TRBJ2-1; D is unclear. CDR1 MNHEY and CDR2 SMNVEV come from the germline V gene (reference sequence). This CDR3 spans 14 amino acids. The V gene lost 0 bases and the J gene lost 6 bases, with 9 bases spanning the gap. The CDR3 here is CASSLSYSPNEQFF. CDR3 nucleotides: TGTGCCAGCAGTTTATCTTACAGCCCCAATGAGCAGTTCTTC.

The chain couples TRBV6-6 to TRBJ1-1; 8 nucleotides align to TRBD1. V was clipped by 2 bases and J by 3 bases; unmatched bases: 5. This CDR3 region has 15 residues. Germline CDR1 is MNHNY and CDR2 is SVGAGI (reference sequence). The CDR3 DNA reads TGTGCCAGCAGTTACCCAGGGGGCGGCGACACTGAAGCTTTCTTT. Translating gives CASSYPGGGDTEAFF.

This clone appeared a single time. The V and J genes are TRBV7-9 and TRBJ2-2, with 8 bases identical to TRBD2. The CDR3 has 18 amino acids. CDR1 and CDR2 from the germline V gene are SEHNR and FQNEAQ (reference sequence). The trim removed 8 bases at V and 1 base at J, leaving 15 bases unmatched. The CDR3 here is CASPVSGSKKQNTGELFF. In DNA form, the CDR3 reads TGTGCCAGCCCAGTCAGCGGGAGTAAGAAGCAGAACACCGGGGAGCTGTTTTTT.

The chain couples TRBV28 to TRBJ2-7; 7 nucleotides line up with TRBD1. CDR1 and CDR2 from the germline V gene are MDHEN and SYDVKM. Trimming at V came to 5 bases and at J to 4 bases, leaving 11 bases not matched to a gene. The CDR3 runs to 15 residues. CDR3 residues: CASSQAGTALYEQYF. The CDR3 DNA reads TGTGCCAGCAGTCAAGCCGGGACAGCCCTGTACGAGCAGTACTTC.

In its sample, this clone was seen once. V gene TRBV6-1 combines with J gene TRBJ1-5, with TRBD1 matching over 7 bases. This CDR3 is built from 16 residues. The germline gives CDR1 MNHNS, CDR2 SASEGT. The junction had 6 bases not matched to a gene; V was cut back by 3 bases and J by 1 base. The CDR3 is CASSDSARGSNQPQHF. For the CDR3, the DNA is TGTGCCAGCAGTGATTCGGCCAGGGGGAGCAATCAGCCCCAGCATTTT.

The chain is built from TRBV13 and TRBJ2-7; 7 bases match TRBD1. CDR3 length equals 13 residues. V dropped 5 bases and J dropped 2; count of bases not matched to a gene: 3. Germline V CDR1 and CDR2: PRHDT, FYEKMQ (reference sequence). CDR3 sequence: CASSRQGTYEQYF. CDR3 DNA sequence: TGTGCCAGCAGCAGACAGGGTACCTACGAGCAGTACTTC. Full variable domain (outside the CDR3, taken from reference TRBV13 and TRBJ2-7): AAGVIQSPRHLIKEKRETATLKCYPIPRHDTVYWYQQGPGQDPQFLISFYEKMQSDKGSIPDRFSAQQFSDYHSELNMSSLELGDSALYFCASSRQGTYEQYFGPGTRLTVT.

The chain is built from TRBV9 and TRBJ2-3, with D possibly matching TRBD2 (5 bases). V lost 4 bases to trimming and J lost 6 bases, with 21 bases between them. The CDR3 totals 16 residues. Germline-derived CDR1 and CDR2 are SGDLS and YYNGEE. CDR3 residues: CASSPRGTLIEDTQYF. The CDR3 DNA is TGTGCCAGCAGCCCCCGGGGTACCCTGATTGAGGATACGCAGTATTTT.

CDR3 sequence reads: CAWIRGGRNYGYTF. CDR3 bases: TGTGCCTGGATCCGGGGGGGGCGAAACTATGGCTACACCTTC. This chain joins TRBV30 and TRBJ1-2; possibly TRBD1 for D (6 bases). V lost 4 bases, J lost 2 bases, and 14 bases lay in between. Germline V CDR1 and CDR2: GTSNPN, SVGIG (reference sequence). The CDR3 runs to 14 residues.

CDR3 nucleotide sequence: TGTGCCAGCGGAACCGGGACAGCTACTTTAGATACGCAGTATTTT. It specifies CASGTGTATLDTQYF. This rearrangement joins TRBV28 to TRBJ2-3, with 7 nucleotides matching TRBD1. The ends lost 8 bases at V and 5 bases at J; junction bases unmatched: 13. The CDR3 contains 15 residues. Germline CDR1 and CDR2: MDHEN and SYDVKM.

J is TRBJ1-4 and V is TRBV27; 9 nucleotides match TRBD1. Losses at the gene ends were 8 bases for V and 8 bases for J; bases not matched to a gene: 12. Per the germline V gene, CDR1 is MNHEY and CDR2 is SMNVEV (reference sequence). The CDR3 runs to 15 residues. The CDR3 sequence is CASDVVRDRVEKLFF. The CDR3 DNA sequence: TGTGCCAGCGATGTGGTGCGGGACAGGGTCGAAAAACTGTTTTTT.

The chain couples TRBV14 to TRBJ1-1, with unresolved D. Trimming cost V 4 bases and J 4 bases, with 13 bases left between them. Germline values: CDR1 SGHDN, CDR2 FVKESK. The CDR3 totals 14 residues. CDR3 sequence: CASSPPSRSTEAFF. The CDR3 region has the DNA TGTGCCAGCAGCCCGCCATCGAGGTCCACTGAAGCTTTCTTT.

This clone was counted between two and nine times. The rearrangement joins TRBV19 to TRBJ1-3; D remains unclear. Trimming removed 7 bases from V and 1 base from J, with 17 bases in between. CDR1 LNHDA and CDR2 SQIVND come from the germline V gene (reference sequence). CDR3 length: 16 residues. CDR3 sequence (DNA): TGTGCCAGTATGGCGGGAAATCAACTGTCTGGAAACACCATATATTTT. Its protein product is CASMAGNQLSGNTIYF.

The chain combines TRBV27 with TRBJ1-5; D unresolved. Trimming took off 2 bases at V and 5 bases at J, with 13 bases between the two ends. The CDR3 is 15 residues long. The germline V gene encodes CDR1 MNHEY and CDR2 SMNVEV (reference sequence). The CDR3 region has the DNA TGTGCCAGCAGTTTAATCCATGGCGGCGATCAGCCCCAGCATTTT. Protein sequence: CASSLIHGGDQPQHF.

The V and J genes are TRBV5-6 and TRBJ1-4, with no clear D. Trimming pared 1 base from V and 10 bases from J, leaving 14 bases between. This CDR3 contains 14 residues. CDR1 is SGHDT and CDR2 is YYEEEE in the germline V gene. The CDR3 is CASSLQAPLGKLFF. CDR3 DNA: TGTGCCAGCAGCTTGCAGGCACCTCTTGGAAAACTGTTTTTT.

Here the CDR3 reads CASSKSGGGVAGELFF. The CDR3 DNA is TGTGCCAGCAGCAAAAGTGGGGGAGGAGTAGCCGGGGAGCTGTTTTTT. V is TRBV21-1 and J is TRBJ2-2; the tabulated D call, TRBD2, remains unverified against the DNA. TRBV21-1 has pseudogene status. CDR3 length equals 16 residues.

The CDR3 reads CASRPDSATGNTIYF. The CDR3 DNA follows: TGTGCCAGCAGGCCAGACAGCGCTACTGGAAACACCATATATTTT. V is TRBV11-2 and J is TRBJ1-3; D possibly corresponds to TRBD1 (5 bases). The V gene lost 6 bases and the J gene lost 2 bases, with 14 bases spanning the gap. The length of the CDR3 is 15 residues. Germline assignment: CDR1 SGHAT and CDR2 FQNNGV.

The J gene is TRBJ2-5, the V gene TRBV5-4; no firm D call. CDR3 length: 16 amino acids. In germline, CDR1 is SGHNT, CDR2 YYREEE (reference sequence). The V end was cut by 0 bases, the J end by 3 bases, with 15 bases between. DNA of the CDR3: TGTGCCAGCAGCTTGGATCCGGCTAGGTCAGAAGAGACCCAGTACTTC. Residues: CASSLDPARSEETQYF.

The V call is TRBV28, the J call TRBJ1-2; no clear D. CDR1 is MDHEN, CDR2 SYDVKM, per germline. The V end was cut by 8 bases, the J end by 8 bases, with 12 bases between. This CDR3 is 11 amino acids long. DNA for the CDR3: TGTGCCAGCGGCGGGGAAGGAGGCTACACCTTC. It yields the protein CASGGEGGYTF.

J is TRBJ2-7 and V is TRBV9, with D possibly being TRBD2 (6 bases). V gave up 4 bases and J gave up 1 base, with 15 bases separating them. Germline loops: CDR1 SGDLS, CDR2 YYNGEE. The CDR3 has 15 residues. For the CDR3, the DNA is TGTGCCAGCAGCCCGAGGGACTTACAGTCCTACGAGCAGTACTTC. As protein: CASSPRDLQSYEQYF.

The chain couples TRBV27 to TRBJ2-5; a possible D gene is TRBD2 (6 bases). The CDR3 spans 15 residues. Trimming stripped 2 bases from V and 4 bases from J, with 14 bases between. Germline V gene data show CDR1 as MNHEY and CDR2 as SMNVEV (reference sequence). The CDR3: CASSLRGIAGETQYF. The CDR3 bases are TGTGCCAGCAGTTTACGGGGGATAGCAGGAGAGACCCAGTACTTC.

The chain is built from TRBV28 and TRBJ2-7; D perhaps matches TRBD2 (5 bases). Germline V gene data show CDR1 as MDHEN and CDR2 as SYDVKM. The CDR3 consists of 16 residues. Trimming stripped 6 bases from V and 6 bases from J, with 24 bases between. CDR3 DNA: TGTGCCAGCAGGGGCGAGGGTTCTAATTTTCTTTTCGAGCAGTACTTC. It codes for CASRGEGSNFLFEQYF. The variable domain in full, with the rest retrieved from reference TRBV28 and TRBJ2-7, is DVKVTQSSRYLVKRTGEKVFLECVQDMDHENMFWYRQDPGLGLRLIYFSYDVKMKEKGDIPEGYSVSREKKERFSLILESASTNQTSMYLCASRGEGSNFLFEQYFGPGTRLTVT.

V and J are TRBV5-5 and TRBJ1-2; 11 bases fit TRBD1. Germline lookup yields CDR1 SGHKS and CDR2 YYEKEE (reference sequence). The CDR3 has 15 residues. The J segment lost 1 base and the V segment lost 3 bases, leaving 2 bases of the junction unmatched. As DNA, the CDR3 is TGTGCCAGCAGCTCGGACAGGGGGCTTAACTATGGCTACACCTTC. Protein: CASSSDRGLNYGYTF.

This clone has only a few counts. The chain couples TRBV5-1 to TRBJ2-5; D is unresolved. Trimming pared 5 bases from V and 1 base from J, leaving 9 bases between. The V gene's germline CDR1 is SGHRS and CDR2 YFSETQ. The CDR3 is made up of 13 amino acids. The CDR3 is CASRASVQETQYF. The DNA for the CDR3 is TGCGCCAGCAGGGCCAGTGTCCAAGAGACCCAGTACTTC.

The chain couples TRBV11-2 to TRBJ1-3; 8 bases fit TRBD1. CDR1 and CDR2 (germline): SGHAT, FQNNGV. V lost 6 bases, J lost 3 bases, and 4 bases stayed unmatched. This CDR3 has 14 residues. The CDR3 DNA reads TGTGCCAGCAGTCTGGGACAGGTTGGAAACACCATATATTTT. The encoded protein is CASSLGQVGNTIYF. Filled out from reference TRBV11-2 and TRBJ1-3, the complete variable domain reads EAGVAQSPRYKIIEKRQSVAFWCNPISGHATLYWYQQILGQGPKLLIQFQNNGVVDDSQLPKDRFSAERLKGVDSTLKIQPAKLEDSAVYLCASSLGQVGNTIYFGEGSWLTVV.

The rearrangement links TRBV29-1 to TRBJ2-7; TRBD2 matches 7 bases. The length of the CDR3 is 15 residues. With 7 bases clipped from V and 3 bases from J, the junction kept 15 bases outside the gene matches. CDR1 SQVTM and CDR2 ANQGSEA come from the germline V gene. The chain's CDR3 is CSETGRTSRFYEQYF. CDR3 DNA: TGCAGCGAGACGGGAAGGACTAGTCGATTCTACGAGCAGTACTTC.

The chain employs TRBV6-6 and TRBJ1-2; possible D gene TRBD1, 5 bases. Per the germline V gene, CDR1 is MNHNY and CDR2 is SVGAGI (reference sequence). The CDR3 contains 12 residues. Trimming removed 0 bases at V and 6 bases at J, with 5 bases between. For the CDR3, the DNA is TGTGCCAGCAGTTACTCAGGGGATGGCTACACCTTC. It codes for CASSYSGDGYTF.